This T cell receptor beta chain was recorded in a study of blood T cell repertoires in COVID-19. Study overall: Collection of acute and convalescent COVID-19 samples took place in the United States, Italy and Spain. The cDNA or gDNA used as material had been derived from T cells, B-cell-depleted T cells, or PBMCs.

V lost 2 bases to trimming and J lost 3 bases; unmatched junction nucleotides: 8. This CDR3 has 17 amino acids. The germline gives CDR1 MNHEY, CDR2 SMNVEV (reference sequence). The authors' processing: Nucleated cell number was recorded as an estimate derived from reference gene primer amplification. Assay: immunoSEQ multiplex PCR; the TCRdb copy retains only in-frame clones and omits some. V and J calls and clone size come straight from that table; D and trimming were deduced from the DNA. Found here are roughly 200,000 clones, under 80% of them singletons; the top ten hold approximately 15%. The sequenced sample consisted of peripheral blood. The clonotype comes from a man aged 45-65 years who had recovered from COVID-19. This chain connects TRBV27 to TRBJ2-1, with 9 bases lining up with TRBD1. CDR3 DNA sequence: TGTGCCAGCAGTTTAAACTCGGGACAGGGCCTCTACAATGAGCAGTTCTTC. Translation gives CASSLNSGQGLYNEQFF.